This entry lists 18 T cell receptor beta chains sequenced from one sample in a study of T and B cells in COVID-19 patients. Blood genomic DNA input for TRB amplification was about 240-550 ng. Multiplex PCR with BIOMED2 TRB-A/B primer pools amplified TRB rearrangements. TCRdb reprocessed the multiplex PCR reads via MiXCR and lists one record per CDR3 protein. The sample has 2,500 to 3,500 distinct CDR3 sequences; about 26% are singletons. Specimen: blood. The receptors stem from a human donor with active COVID-19.

This clonotype was seen more than once but under ten times. The V and J genes are TRBV20-1 and TRBJ2-1; the D gene is possibly TRBD1 (6 bases). The germline CDR1 and CDR2 sequences are DFQATT and SNEGSKA (reference sequence). The CDR3 consists of 15 residues. The V end was cut by 3 bases, the J end by 3 bases, with 15 bases between. CDR3 sequence: CSASPQGPHYNEQFF. The CDR3 DNA reads as TGCAGTGCTAGCCCACAGGGTCCACACTACAATGAGCAGTTCTTC.

By sample share, this clonotype is medium-sized. The CDR3, as DNA: TGTGCCAGCAGCGGGGGGGGGATGGCCGGGGAGCTGTTTTTT. Translating it yields CASSGGGMAGELFF. This sequence joins TRBV6-5 and TRBJ2-2; TRBD2 matches 8 bases. Germline values: CDR1 MNHEY, CDR2 SVGAGI. V trimming: 6 bases; J trimming: 6 bases; junction bases outside the gene matches: 6. The CDR3 is 14 amino acids.

Points on this clonotype: A much larger clone lies a single base off, so this may be a read error. The chain links TRBV12-3 or TRBV12-4 to TRBJ1-5; D gene uncertain. CDR3 length equals 15 residues. The CDR3 region is CASSTRTYSNQHQHF. The CDR3 DNA is TGTGCCAGCAGTACTCGGACTTATAGCAATCAGCACCAGCATTTT.

Sample share makes this clonotype medium-sized (0.01 to 0.1%). The chain links TRBV5-4 to TRBJ2-7; D call uncertain. The V and J ends lost 4 bases and 6 bases respectively, with 11 bases between them. Germline V lookup: CDR1 SGHNT, CDR2 YYREEE (reference sequence). CDR3 length: 12 residues. The CDR3 reads CASSPSSVEQYF. CDR3 coding DNA: TGTGCCAGCAGCCCTTCCTCGGTCGAGCAGTACTTC.

This clonotype is labeled medium-sized (0.01 to 0.1%). V and J are TRBV6-6 and TRBJ2-6; D assignment may be TRBD1 or TRBD2 (6 bases each). CDR3 size: 16 residues. V lost 0 bases to trimming and J lost 3 bases, with 9 bases between them. Per germline, CDR1 MNHNY and CDR2 SVGAGI (reference sequence). CDR3 DNA: TGTGCCAGCAGTTACTCCGGGGGCGGTGGGGCCAACGTCCTGACTTTC. Protein sequence: CASSYSGGGGANVLTF.

This clonotype is classed as medium-sized. J is TRBJ2-7 and V is TRBV6-5, with a possible D match to TRBD2 (6 bases). V was cut by 0 bases and J by 0 bases, with 18 bases left in between. The CDR3 is 18 residues long. CDR1 is MNHEY and CDR2 is SVGAGI in the germline V gene. CDR3: CASSYSRAGRGSSYEQYF. The CDR3, as DNA: TGTGCCAGCAGTTACTCGAGGGCGGGGCGAGGGAGCTCCTACGAGCAGTACTTC.

By sample share, this clonotype is medium-sized (0.01 to 0.1%). The chain uses TRBV6-1 and TRBJ2-7; D is unresolved. The CDR3 runs to 13 residues. V was pared by 4 bases and J by 3 bases, with 10 bases between. Looked up from germline, CDR1 is MNHNS and CDR2 is SASEGT. CDR3: CASSGESNYEQYF. As DNA, the CDR3 is TGTGCCAGCAGTGGGGAAAGCAACTACGAGCAGTACTTC.

This clonotype appeared many times. The chain recombines TRBV12-3 or TRBV12-4 with TRBJ1-6, with 10 bases identical to TRBD1. V shed 5 bases and J 2 bases; nucleotides not matched to a gene: 9. The CDR3 runs to 18 residues. DNA of the CDR3: TGTGCCAGCAGTCGGACAGGGGGACGATCAGCCTATAATTCACCCCTCCACTTT. This encodes CASSRTGGRSAYNSPLHF.

The chain combines TRBV5-1 with TRBJ1-2; D remains unclear. From germline, CDR1 is SGHRS and CDR2 YFSETQ. V was trimmed by 0 bases and J by 1 base, leaving 13 bases between them. The length of the CDR3 is 16 residues. In DNA form, the CDR3 reads TGCGCCAGCAGCTTGGGTTTAAGGATACTTAACTATGGCTACACCTTC. This gives the protein CASSLGLRILNYGYTF.

The J gene is TRBJ1-2, the V gene TRBV25-1, with a tentative D call TRBD1 (6 bases). The V gene's germline CDR1 is MGHDK and CDR2 SYGVNS. V was clipped by 2 bases and J by 1 base, with 8 bases between them. CDR3 length equals 14 residues. CDR3 protein: CASSEQGINYGYTF. The CDR3 DNA is TGTGCCAGCAGTGAACAGGGGATTAACTATGGCTACACCTTC.

CDR3 protein: CASSSPSGDLNTQYF. The DNA for the CDR3 is TGTGCCAGCAGTTCCCCGAGCGGGGACCTCAATACGCAGTATTTT. This rearrangement joins TRBV27 to TRBJ2-3; 7 bases line up with TRBD2. V lost 4 bases, J lost 7 bases, and 11 bases stayed unmatched. This CDR3 contains 15 residues. From germline, CDR1 is MNHEY and CDR2 SMNVEV (reference sequence).

J is TRBJ2-7 and V is TRBV19; maybe TRBD1 (6 bases). The length of the CDR3 is 15 residues. The V end lost 10 bases, the J end lost 3 bases, and 22 bases lay between the germline ends. Germline V lookup: CDR1 LNHDA, CDR2 SQIVND (reference sequence). CDR3 sequence: CATHPGTPAIYEQYF. The CDR3 coding sequence is TGTGCCACCCACCCCGGGACACCTGCCATCTACGAGCAGTACTTC.

By sample share, this clonotype is medium-sized (0.01 to 0.1%). The gene calls are TRBV19 and TRBJ2-2; 12 bases agree with TRBD2. The CDR3 sequence is 17 residues long. V gave up 5 bases and J gave up 4 bases; unmatched junction bases: 8. Germline values: CDR1 LNHDA, CDR2 SQIVND (reference sequence). The chain's CDR3 is CASSPRLAGALTGELFF. CDR3 DNA sequence: TGTGCCAGTAGTCCCCGACTAGCGGGGGCCCTCACCGGGGAGCTGTTTTTT.

By share, this clonotype ranks as medium-sized. The V and J genes are TRBV10-3 and TRBJ1-4; D gene uncertain. Germline-derived CDR1 and CDR2 are ENHRY and SYGVKD. The germline V and J ends were trimmed by 3 bases and 6 bases, with 11 bases remaining between them. This CDR3 is 14 amino acids long. The CDR3 spells CAISEGQNDEKLFF. CDR3 bases: TGTGCCATCAGTGAAGGGCAGAACGATGAAAAACTGTTTTTT.

In its sample, this clonotype ranks as medium-sized. The chain joins TRBV7-6 to TRBJ2-2; tentatively, D is TRBD1 (5 bases). The CDR3 length is 15 residues. Looked up from germline, CDR1 is SGHVS and CDR2 is FNYEAQ. V was shortened by 1 base and J by 5 bases, with 11 bases between the two germline ends. The CDR3 is CASSLGGGWTGELFF. The CDR3 DNA follows: TGTGCCAGCAGCTTAGGGGGCGGTTGGACCGGGGAGCTGTTTTTT.

This clonotype has only a few counts. CDR3 loop: CASCTRQAEAFF. The CDR3 DNA reads TGTGCCAGCTGTACTCGACAGGCTGAAGCTTTCTTT. The V and J genes are TRBV6-1 and TRBJ1-1; weak D call: TRBD1 (6 bases). V was trimmed by 8 bases and J by 6 bases, leaving 13 bases between them. The CDR3 contains 12 residues. Germline V gene data show CDR1 as MNHNS and CDR2 as SASEGT.

By sample share, this clonotype is medium-sized (0.01 to 0.1%). The chain employs TRBV5-1 and TRBJ2-5; no definite D call. There are 14 residues in the CDR3. Per germline, CDR1 SGHRS and CDR2 YFSETQ. V lost 4 bases to trimming and J lost 4 bases, with 14 bases between them. CDR3 sequence reads: CASSADWSGETQYF. The CDR3 DNA reads TGCGCCAGCAGCGCCGACTGGTCGGGAGAGACCCAGTACTTC.

This clonotype was picked up a small number of times. This chain joins TRBV5-8 and TRBJ2-1, with a weak D call TRBD1 (6 bases). The CDR3 spans 16 residues. Germline lookup yields CDR1 SGHTS and CDR2 YDEGEE. V was shortened by 5 bases and J by 6 bases, with 21 bases between the two germline ends. CDR3 nucleotide sequence: TGTGCCAGCAGGGGTCCAGGCAGGGGTCGATTCAATGAGCAGTTCTTC. This encodes CASRGPGRGRFNEQFF.